These 18 T cell receptor beta chains were all obtained from the same sample, sequenced in a study of cytotoxic CD8 clonotypes in ibrutinib-treated CLL. The method was immunoSEQ multiplex PCR; TCRdb's version includes in-frame clones alone and lacks a portion of them. The table records around 310,000 clones, about 77% of them present only once. The sequencing used PBMCs, collected before ibrutinib treatment. These receptors all come from a human donor with chronic lymphocytic leukemia.

This clone has just one count. The chain recombines TRBV7-2 with TRBJ2-1, with 7 nucleotides matching TRBD1. The CDR3 contains 14 residues. Germline CDR1 reads SGHTA; CDR2 reads FQGNSA. V lost 5 bases, J lost 9 bases, and 10 bases stayed unmatched. CDR3 residues: CASSRPYRGSEQFF. CDR3 nucleotides: TGTGCCAGCAGCCGACCTTACAGGGGTAGTGAGCAGTTCTTC. The full variable domain, with the rest looked up from reference TRBV7-2 and TRBJ2-1, is GAGVSQSPSNKVTEKGKDVELRCDPISGHTALYWYRQSLGQGLEFLIYFQGNSAPDKSGLPSDRFSAERTGGSVSTLTIQRTQQEDSAVYLCASSRPYRGSEQFFGPGTRLTVL.

The chain employs TRBV6-5 and TRBJ2-1; D might be TRBD2 (5 bases). Germline V gene sequence: CDR1 MNHEY, CDR2 SVGAGI. Trimming shortened V by 6 bases and J by 5 bases, and 14 bases separated the two germline ends. The CDR3 has 14 amino acids. The chain's CDR3 is CASRLGSRHNEQFF. The CDR3 coding sequence is TGTGCCAGCAGACTAGGGAGCAGACACAATGAGCAGTTCTTC.

This clone was found once. CDR3 DNA: TGTGCCAGCTCACCAAATGGACTCTCCTACGAGCAGTACTTC. This encodes CASSPNGLSYEQYF. The genes are TRBV18 and TRBJ2-7; perhaps TRBD2 as D (5 bases). The germline V gene has CDR1 KGHSH and CDR2 LQKENI. The CDR3 consists of 14 residues. Trimming shortened V by 2 bases and J by 0 bases, and 8 bases separated the two germline ends.

The rearrangement links TRBV19 to TRBJ2-3; tentatively, D is TRBD2 (7 bases). This CDR3 is built from 16 residues. From germline, CDR1 is LNHDA and CDR2 SQIVND (reference sequence). V lost 0 bases to trimming and J lost 3 bases, with 13 bases between them. The CDR3 sequence: CASSIDHREGTDTQYF. The CDR3 bases are TGTGCCAGTAGTATAGATCACAGGGAGGGTACAGATACGCAGTATTTT. Full variable domain (remainder filled in from reference TRBV19 and TRBJ2-3): DGGITQSPKYLFRKEGQNVTLSCEQNLNHDAMYWYRQDPGQGLRLIYYSQIVNDFQKGDIAEGYSVSREKKESFPLTVTSAQKNPTAFYLCASSIDHREGTDTQYFGPGTRLTVL.

The chain uses TRBV7-8 and TRBJ2-7, with D possibly being TRBD2 (6 bases). CDR1 and CDR2 (germline): SGHVS, FQNEAQ. The CDR3 is 13 residues long. Trimming removed 3 bases at V and 6 bases at J, with 12 bases between. CDR3 in DNA: TGTGCCAGCAGCTTTGGAGGGAGTCTCGAGCAGTACTTC. Translated: CASSFGGSLEQYF.

The chain uses TRBV18 and TRBJ1-3; TRBD1 is a possible D gene (5 bases). Germline V gene sequence: CDR1 KGHSH, CDR2 LQKENI. V was clipped by 5 bases and J by 0 bases, with 8 bases between them. The CDR3 consists of 14 residues. This chain's CDR3 is CASSSGHSGNTIYF. CDR3 nucleotide sequence: TGTGCCAGCTCATCAGGGCACTCTGGAAACACCATATATTTT.

This sequence joins TRBV6-1 and TRBJ2-7; weak D call: TRBD2 (6 bases). The CDR3 is 14 residues long. The germline V gene has CDR1 MNHNS and CDR2 SASEGT. The ends were cut back, 1 base at V and 3 bases at J, with 10 bases in the middle. This CDR3 is CASSEVGGNYEQYF. In nucleotides, the CDR3 is TGTGCCAGCAGTGAAGTCGGGGGAAACTACGAGCAGTACTTC.

This chain joins TRBV7-9 and TRBJ2-7, with D perhaps TRBD1 (6 bases). The V end lost 5 bases, the J end lost 9 bases, and 23 bases lay between the germline ends. Per the germline V gene, CDR1 is SEHNR and CDR2 is FQNEAQ (reference sequence). The CDR3 extends over 15 amino acids. The CDR3 DNA follows: TGTGCCAGCAGCGCAGCCGGGACATCCTTGAATGTGCAGTACTTC. Its translation is CASSAAGTSLNVQYF.

This clone has a handful of counts. This rearrangement joins TRBV5-4 to TRBJ1-2; 10 bases align to TRBD1. CDR3 length: 16 amino acids. The germline CDR1 and CDR2 sequences are SGHNT and YYREEE (reference sequence). Trimming at V came to 3 bases and at J to 1 base, leaving 6 bases not matched to a gene. CDR3 in DNA: TGTGCCAGCAGCTCCGGACAGGGGGTAGTTAACTATGGCTACACCTTC. Protein: CASSSGQGVVNYGYTF.

The V gene is TRBV5-6, the J gene TRBJ2-7; unclear D gene. Per the germline V gene, CDR1 is SGHDT and CDR2 is YYEEEE. The V and J ends lost 2 bases and 1 base respectively, with 10 bases between them. This CDR3 spans 14 amino acids. The CDR3 is CASSFLGGSYEQYF. The CDR3 DNA reads TGTGCCAGCAGCTTTCTTGGTGGGTCCTACGAGCAGTACTTC. Looking up the rest from reference TRBV5-6 and TRBJ2-7 gives the full variable domain: DAGVTQSPTHLIKTRGQQVTLRCSPKSGHDTVSWYQQALGQGPQFIFQYYEEEERQRGNFPDRFSGHQFPNYSSELNVNALLLGDSALYLCASSFLGGSYEQYFGPGTRLTVT.

The chain links TRBV5-1 to TRBJ2-7, with 13 bases lining up with TRBD2. Germline loops: CDR1 SGHRS, CDR2 YFSETQ. The CDR3 extends over 20 amino acids. J was trimmed by 0 bases and V by 1 base; bases with no gene match: 13. In DNA form, the CDR3 reads TGCGCCAGCAGCTTGCCCAATGGGACTAGCGGGAATAAAAACTCCTACGAGCAGTACTTC. Encoded protein: CASSLPNGTSGNKNSYEQYF.

There are a few counts of this clone. The rearrangement uses TRBV19 and TRBJ1-2; D is unresolved. CDR1 LNHDA and CDR2 SQIVND come from the germline V gene (reference sequence). V lost 3 bases and J 2 bases, leaving 10 bases between the germline ends. The CDR3 consists of 14 residues. CDR3 in amino acids: CASSIQELNYGYTF. In DNA form, the CDR3 reads TGTGCCAGTAGTATTCAGGAATTGAACTATGGCTACACCTTC.

The chain combines TRBV6-5 with TRBJ1-1; D gene ambiguous. V gave up 2 bases and J gave up 11 bases, with 12 bases separating them. The CDR3 runs to 12 residues. CDR1 is MNHEY and CDR2 is SVGAGI in the germline V gene. As DNA, the CDR3 is TGTGCCAGCAGTTACAAGGGATCCGAGGCTTTCTTT. It is translated as CASSYKGSEAFF.

The rearrangement joins TRBV7-8 to TRBJ2-5; a weak D match, TRBD2 (5 bases). The germline V gene has CDR1 SGHVS and CDR2 FQNEAQ. The CDR3 sequence is 15 residues long. The ends were cut back, 1 base at V and 2 bases at J, with 11 bases in the middle. The CDR3 coding sequence is TGTGCCAGCAGCTTAGGGGTGGGCGGGCAAGAGACCCAGTACTTC. Amino acids: CASSLGVGGQETQYF.

V usage is TRBV19 and J usage is TRBJ2-1; no definite D call. Per the germline V gene, CDR1 is LNHDA and CDR2 is SQIVND (reference sequence). This CDR3 contains 16 residues. V lost 3 bases and J 1 base, leaving 13 bases between the germline ends. CDR3 protein: CASSITSGRSYNEQFF. Here the CDR3 DNA reads TGTGCCAGTAGTATTACTTCGGGTAGGTCCTACAATGAGCAGTTCTTC.

The V and J genes are TRBV27 and TRBJ2-7, with TRBD2 identical over 11 bases. The CDR3 runs 14 residues. Germline V gene data show CDR1 as MNHEY and CDR2 as SMNVEV (reference sequence). J was trimmed by 4 bases and V by 7 bases; bases with no gene match: 6. CDR3: CASTGTSGIYEQYF. The CDR3, as DNA: TGTGCCAGCACCGGGACTAGCGGAATATACGAGCAGTACTTC.

The V call is TRBV7-2, the J call TRBJ2-5; D gene unclear. With 1 base removed from V and 6 bases from J, the gap between germline ends came to 12 bases. CDR3 length: 14 residues. Germline CDR1 is SGHTA and CDR2 is FQGNSA. Here the CDR3 DNA reads TGTGCCAGCAGCTTAGGCCCCCTCTTCAAGACCCAGTACTTC. Translating it yields CASSLGPLFKTQYF.

The V gene is TRBV4-1, the J gene TRBJ1-2; D is possibly TRBD1 (6 bases). V dropped 7 bases and J dropped 2 bases, with 17 bases sitting between them. This CDR3 is built from 15 residues. Germline CDR1 MGHRA, CDR2 YSYEKL. CDR3 DNA sequence: TGCGCCAGCAACCCGACAGGTATTCACAACTATGGCTACACCTTC. Its translation is CASNPTGIHNYGYTF.